The clone carrying this TCR beta chain was counted between two and nine times. Its antigen is still unknown. Investigators separated out CD4+ T cells once approximately 9 days of culture had passed. Assay used: immunoSEQ multiplex PCR; TCRdb lists only in-frame clones, some missing. This sample has about 74,000 clones, with around 77% found just once. The data derive from a study of vaccination effects on CD4 cells after COVID-19. Trimming took 5 bases from V and 0 from J; bases not matched to a gene: 2. Germline values: CDR1 SGHTA, CDR2 FQGTGA. CDR3 length equals 16 residues. This chain joins TRBV7-3 and TRBJ2-1; 12 bases agree with TRBD2. This receptor was taken from a human donor who received a COVID-19 vaccine. The input for sequencing was CD4+ T cells from PBMCs cultured without peptide, taken before COVID-19 vaccination. CDR3 sequence: CASSRTSGASYNEQFF. The CDR3 DNA is TGTGCCAGCAGCCGGACTAGCGGGGCCTCCTACAATGAGCAGTTCTTC.